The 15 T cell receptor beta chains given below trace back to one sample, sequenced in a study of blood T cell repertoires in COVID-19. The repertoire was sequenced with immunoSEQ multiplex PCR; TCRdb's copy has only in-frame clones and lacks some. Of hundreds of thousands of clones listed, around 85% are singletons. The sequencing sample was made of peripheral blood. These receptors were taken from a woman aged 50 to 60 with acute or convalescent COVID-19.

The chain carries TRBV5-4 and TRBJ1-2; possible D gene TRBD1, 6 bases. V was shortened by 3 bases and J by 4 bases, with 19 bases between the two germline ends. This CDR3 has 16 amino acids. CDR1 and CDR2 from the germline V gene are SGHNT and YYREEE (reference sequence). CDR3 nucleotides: TGTGCCAGCAGCTCCGAACAGGGATCCGGATCCTATGGCTACACCTTC. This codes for CASSSEQGSGSYGYTF.

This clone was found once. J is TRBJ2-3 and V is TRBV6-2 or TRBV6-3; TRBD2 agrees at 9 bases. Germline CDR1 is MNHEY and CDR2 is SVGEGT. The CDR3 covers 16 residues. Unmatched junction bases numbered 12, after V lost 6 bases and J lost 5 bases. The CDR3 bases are TGTGCCAGCAGCCACCAAAGCGGGAGGAAAGAAGATACGCAGTATTTT. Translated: CASSHQSGRKEDTQYF.

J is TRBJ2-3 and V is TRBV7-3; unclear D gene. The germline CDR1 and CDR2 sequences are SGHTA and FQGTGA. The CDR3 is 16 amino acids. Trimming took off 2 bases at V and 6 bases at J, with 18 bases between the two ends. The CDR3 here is CASSLEASKRMDTQYF. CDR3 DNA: TGTGCCAGCAGCTTAGAGGCTAGTAAAAGGATGGATACGCAGTATTTT.

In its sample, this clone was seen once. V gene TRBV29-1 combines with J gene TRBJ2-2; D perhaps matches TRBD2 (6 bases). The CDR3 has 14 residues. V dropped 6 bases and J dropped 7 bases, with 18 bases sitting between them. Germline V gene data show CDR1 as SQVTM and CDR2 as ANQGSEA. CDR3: CSVGLEYPGGELFF. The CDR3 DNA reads TGCAGCGTGGGACTGGAGTACCCTGGCGGGGAGCTGTTTTTT.

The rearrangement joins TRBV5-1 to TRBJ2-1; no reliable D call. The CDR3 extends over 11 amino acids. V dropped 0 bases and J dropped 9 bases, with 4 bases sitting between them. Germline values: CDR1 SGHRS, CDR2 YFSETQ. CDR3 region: CASSLDIEQFF. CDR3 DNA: TGCGCCAGCAGCTTGGATATTGAGCAGTTCTTC. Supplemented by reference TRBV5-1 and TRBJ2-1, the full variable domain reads KAGVTQTPRYLIKTRGQQVTLSCSPISGHRSVSWYQQTPGQGLQFLFEYFSETQRNKGNFPGRFSGRQFSNSRSEMNVSTLELGDSALYLCASSLDIEQFFGPGTRLTVL.

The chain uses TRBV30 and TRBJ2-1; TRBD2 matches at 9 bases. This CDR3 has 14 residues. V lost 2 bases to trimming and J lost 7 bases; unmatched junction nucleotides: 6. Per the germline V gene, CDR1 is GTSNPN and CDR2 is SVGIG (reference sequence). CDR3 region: CAWSKAGGQNEQFF. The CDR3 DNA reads TGTGCCTGGAGTAAGGCGGGAGGGCAGAATGAGCAGTTCTTC. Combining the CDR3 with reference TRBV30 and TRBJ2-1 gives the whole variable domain SQTIHQWPATLVQPVGSPLSLECTVEGTSNPNLYWYRQAAGRGLQLLFYSVGIGQISSEVPQNLSASRPQDRQFILSSKKLLLSDSGFYLCAWSKAGGQNEQFFGPGTRLTVL.

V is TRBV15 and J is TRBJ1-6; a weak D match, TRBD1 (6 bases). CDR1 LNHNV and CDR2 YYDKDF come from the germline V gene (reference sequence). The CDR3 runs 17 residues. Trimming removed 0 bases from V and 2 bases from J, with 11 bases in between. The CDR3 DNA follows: TGTGCCACCAGCAGAGATAAGGGGGTGCCCTATAATTCACCCCTCCACTTT. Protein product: CATSRDKGVPYNSPLHF.

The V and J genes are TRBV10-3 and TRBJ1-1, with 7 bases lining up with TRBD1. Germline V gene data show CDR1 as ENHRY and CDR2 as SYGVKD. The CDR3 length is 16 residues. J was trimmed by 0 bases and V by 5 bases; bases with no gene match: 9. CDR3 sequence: CAISPGGLGMNTEAFF. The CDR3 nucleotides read TGTGCCATCAGTCCAGGGGGACTGGGTATGAACACTGAAGCTTTCTTT.

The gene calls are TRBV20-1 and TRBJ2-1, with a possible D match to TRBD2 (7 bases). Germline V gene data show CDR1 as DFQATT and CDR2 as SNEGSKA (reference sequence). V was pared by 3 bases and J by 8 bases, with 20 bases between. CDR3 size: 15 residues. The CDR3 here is CSASLWGGPGDEQFF. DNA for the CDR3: TGCAGTGCTAGTTTGTGGGGGGGGCCGGGGGATGAGCAGTTCTTC.

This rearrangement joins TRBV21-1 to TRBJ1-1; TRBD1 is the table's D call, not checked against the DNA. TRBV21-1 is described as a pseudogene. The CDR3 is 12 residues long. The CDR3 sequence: CASSKGGPKAFF. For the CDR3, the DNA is TGTGCCAGCAGCAAAGGGGGCCCCAAAGCTTTCTTT.

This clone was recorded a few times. The CDR3 reads CASSLRVTTDTQYF. The CDR3 bases are TGTGCCAGCAGCTTGAGAGTAACTACAGATACGCAGTATTTT. The chain couples TRBV11-3 to TRBJ2-3; D gene ambiguous. Germline V lookup: CDR1 SGHNT, CDR2 YENEEA. This CDR3 region has 14 residues. Trimming left V 3 bases short and J 3 bases short, with 10 bases between.

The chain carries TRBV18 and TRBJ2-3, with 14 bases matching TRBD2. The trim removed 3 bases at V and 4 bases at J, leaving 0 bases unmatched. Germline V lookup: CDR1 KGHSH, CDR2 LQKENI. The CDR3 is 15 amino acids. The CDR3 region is CASSPGLAGADTQYF. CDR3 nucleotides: TGTGCCAGCTCACCGGGACTAGCGGGAGCAGATACGCAGTATTTT.

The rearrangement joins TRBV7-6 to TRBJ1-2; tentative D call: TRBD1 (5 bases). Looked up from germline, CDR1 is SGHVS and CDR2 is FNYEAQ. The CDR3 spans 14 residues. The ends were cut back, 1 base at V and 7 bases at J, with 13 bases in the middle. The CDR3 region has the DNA TGTGCCAGCAGCTTAGAGGGCAGGGAAGGTGGCTACACCTTC. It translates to CASSLEGREGGYTF.

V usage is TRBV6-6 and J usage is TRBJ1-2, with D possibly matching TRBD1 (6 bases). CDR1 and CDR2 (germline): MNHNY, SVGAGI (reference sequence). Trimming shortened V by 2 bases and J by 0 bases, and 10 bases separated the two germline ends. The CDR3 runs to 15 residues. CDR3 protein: CASSYPGTTNYGYTF. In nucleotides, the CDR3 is TGTGCCAGCAGTTACCCCGGGACAACTAACTATGGCTACACCTTC.

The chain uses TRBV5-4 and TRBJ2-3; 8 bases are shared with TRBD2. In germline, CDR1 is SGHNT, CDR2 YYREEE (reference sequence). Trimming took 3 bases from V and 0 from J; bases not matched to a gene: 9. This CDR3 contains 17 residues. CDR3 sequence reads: CASSWGTSGRSTDTQYF. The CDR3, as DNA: TGTGCCAGCAGCTGGGGTACTAGCGGCCGTAGCACAGATACGCAGTATTTT.